One T cell receptor beta chain is described in this entry. There are 16 residues in the CDR3. V lost 3 bases and J lost 2, with 12 bases in between. CDR1 SGHRS and CDR2 YFSETQ come from the germline V gene. This record belongs to a study of shared clonotypes between healthy human individuals. Within Nashville, Tennessee resided all donors, each a Caucasian adult. Every subset's genomic DNA went evenly onto several immunoSEQ plates. Assay used: immunoSEQ multiplex PCR; TCRdb lists only in-frame clones, some missing. The data show approximately 2.5 million clones, around nine tenths seen once. This sequence was found in a man aged 18 to 30 in good health. Sequenced: naive CD4+ T cells sorted from blood. Stated subset: CD45RA+ positively selected. This rearrangement joins TRBV5-1 to TRBJ2-6; D is possibly TRBD1 or TRBD2 (5 bases each). CDR3 sequence reads: CASSWGRKAGANVLTF. CDR3 coding DNA: TGCGCCAGCAGCTGGGGACGGAAAGCTGGGGCCAACGTCCTGACTTTC.